These 13 T cell receptor beta chains originate from one sample sequenced in a study of identical twins. One entry per CDR3 protein results from TCRdb running MiXCR on the 5' RACE reads. Altogether around 680,000 distinct CDR3 sequences are present, 8.6% being singletons, with the ten largest covering 0.8% to 1%. These data were also reused for a study on yellow fever vaccine responses in identical twins.

The sequencing input was PBMCs. Source of these receptors: a woman younger than 35 in good health.

The chain has TRBV4-3 and TRBJ2-3; TRBD2 matches at 11 bases. The ends lost 0 bases at V and 1 base at J; junction bases unmatched: 12. CDR1 LGHNA and CDR2 YSLEER come from the germline V gene. CDR3 length equals 20 residues. CDR3 sequence: CASSQDRLAGGSGRTDTQYF. In DNA form, the CDR3 reads TGCGCCAGCAGCCAAGATCGTCTAGCGGGAGGATCGGGACGCACAGATACGCAGTATTTT.

This clonotype was recorded at least ten times. J is TRBJ2-5 and V is TRBV20-1; maybe TRBD1 (5 bases). V lost 3 bases and J lost 1, with 12 bases in between. The CDR3 sequence is 14 residues long. The V gene's germline CDR1 is DFQATT and CDR2 SNEGSKA (reference sequence). In DNA form, the CDR3 reads TGCAGTGCTAGCAGGGTGTGGATCCAAGAGACCCAGTACTTC. Amino acid sequence: CSASRVWIQETQYF.

This clonotype has just a few counts. The chain employs TRBV28 and TRBJ2-5; D is unclear. The CDR3 has 11 residues. Germline loops: CDR1 MDHEN, CDR2 SYDVKM. The ends were cut back, 8 bases at V and 8 bases at J, with 12 bases in the middle. CDR3 amino acids: CASRRSGTQYF. The CDR3 DNA reads TGTGCCAGCCGCCGCTCGGGCACCCAGTACTTC.

In this sample, this clonotype turned up a few times. The V call is TRBV6-1, the J call TRBJ2-7; maybe TRBD2 (5 bases). V dropped 6 bases and J dropped 2 bases, with 11 bases sitting between them. CDR1 and CDR2 (germline): MNHNS, SASEGT. This CDR3 has 13 amino acids. The CDR3 loop reads CASRDSATYEQYF. CDR3 nucleotide sequence: TGTGCCAGCAGAGATAGCGCTACCTACGAGCAGTACTTC.

The chain uses TRBV11-2 and TRBJ1-2, with 9 bases fitting TRBD1. The V segment lost 5 bases and the J segment 5 bases; nucleotides outside the gene matches: 9. The CDR3 is 15 residues long. Germline values: CDR1 SGHAT, CDR2 FQNNGV. This CDR3 reads CASSGVGTGRYGYTF. The CDR3 DNA follows: TGTGCCAGCAGCGGGGTGGGGACAGGGCGGTATGGCTACACCTTC.

Ten or more counts support this clonotype. This chain uses TRBV11-2 with TRBJ2-6; D tentatively reads TRBD1 or TRBD2 (5 bases each). Germline V gives CDR1 SGHAT, CDR2 FQNNGV. The CDR3 consists of 19 residues. The V and J ends lost 0 bases and 1 base respectively, with 16 bases between them. The CDR3 region is CASSLDLGRGMSGANVLTF. The DNA for the CDR3 is TGTGCCAGCAGCTTAGATCTGGGACGGGGAATGTCTGGGGCCAACGTCCTGACTTTC.

The V call is TRBV20-1, the J call TRBJ2-7; TRBD2 aligns across 8 bases. Germline V CDR1 and CDR2: DFQATT, SNEGSKA (reference sequence). The V and J ends lost 6 bases and 2 bases, in that order; junction bases with no gene match: 12. The CDR3 sequence is 15 residues long. CDR3 nucleotides: TGCAGTGCATCGGGGGCGGCTAGCGGGCCCTACGAGCAGTACTTC. Amino acid sequence: CSASGAASGPYEQYF.

This clonotype was recorded at least ten times. This chain connects TRBV12-3 or TRBV12-4 to TRBJ2-7; D is possibly TRBD1 or TRBD2 (5 bases each). The V end lost 8 bases, the J end lost 3 bases, and 23 bases lay between the germline ends. The CDR3 spans 16 residues. CDR3 coding DNA: TGTGCCAGCGGCGATGCAATCAGGACGGGGCTCTACGAGCAGTACTTC. It specifies CASGDAIRTGLYEQYF.

This clonotype came up a few times. The V and J genes are TRBV12-3 or TRBV12-4 and TRBJ1-3; D remains ambiguous. This CDR3 is built from 14 residues. V shed 2 bases and J shed 4 bases, with 9 bases lying between them. As DNA, the CDR3 is TGTGCCAGCAGTTTAACACAGACCGGAAACACCATATATTTT. Protein: CASSLTQTGNTIYF.

This clonotype has just a few counts. The chain has TRBV20-1 and TRBJ2-2; D uncertain. The CDR3 has 13 residues. With 5 bases removed from V and 5 bases from J, the gap between germline ends came to 12 bases. Looked up from germline, CDR1 is DFQATT and CDR2 is SNEGSKA (reference sequence). CDR3 sequence: CSASSGFTGELFF. Here the CDR3 DNA reads TGCAGTGCTTCTAGTGGGTTTACCGGGGAGCTGTTTTTT.

This clonotype came up a few times. The chain carries TRBV29-1 and TRBJ2-7; maybe TRBD1 (5 bases). This CDR3 has 11 amino acids. The germline gives CDR1 SQVTM, CDR2 ANQGSEA. The germline V and J ends were trimmed by 7 bases and 9 bases, with 16 bases remaining between them. CDR3 nucleotides: TGCAGCGGGGGATGGGGCGTAGGGCAGTACTTC. This translates into CSGGWGVGQYF.

This clonotype was recorded a few times. The CDR3 region is CASSPGQLIYEQYF. In DNA form, the CDR3 reads TGTGCCAGCAGCCCGGGACAGCTGATCTACGAGCAGTACTTC. This sequence joins TRBV7-2 and TRBJ2-7, with 7 bases fitting TRBD1. The CDR3 covers 14 residues. Germline lookup yields CDR1 SGHTA and CDR2 FQGNSA. The ends lost 5 bases at V and 3 bases at J; junction bases unmatched: 7.

The J gene is TRBJ1-4, the V gene TRBV7-9; 7 bases are a match to TRBD1. Trimming took 5 bases from V and 4 from J; bases not matched to a gene: 10. Germline-derived CDR1 and CDR2 are SEHNR and FQNEAQ (reference sequence). This CDR3 region has 16 residues. The CDR3 here is CASSEGNRDSNEKLFF. In nucleotides, the CDR3 is TGTGCCAGCAGCGAAGGAAACCGGGACAGTAATGAAAAACTGTTTTTT.